These 5 T cell receptor beta chains were sequenced from one sample in a study of blood T cell repertoires in COVID-19 (dated by TCRdb to 2020 to 2022). Preparation of the library involved the immunoSEQ multiplex PCR assay. TCRdb took over this immuneACCESS table, retaining in-frame rearrangements with V and J assigned. Such tables are incomplete; in checked studies, under half of the missing clones stem from an unresolved V gene, and the remainder is unexplained. This sample lists fewer than 200,000 clones; about 85% were detected once. Around 9.5% of the sample is in the top ten clones. Sequencing used peripheral blood. Receptors were obtained from a woman aged 80 or older with acute or convalescent COVID-19.

The chain uses TRBV7-7 and TRBJ1-1, with 9 nucleotides matching TRBD1. Germline V gene lookup returns CDR1 SSHAT and CDR2 FNYEAQ (reference sequence). The CDR3 has 15 amino acids. With 6 bases clipped from V and 10 bases from J, the junction kept 15 bases outside the gene matches. The CDR3, as DNA: TGTGCCAGCAGTCTTCCGGGACAGGGACCTAGCGCAGCTTTCTTT. Translation: CASSLPGQGPSAAFF.

CDR3 nucleotide sequence: TGTGCCAGCAGCCGTAGCGGGAGGATGCGGGAGACCCAGTACTTC. Translating it yields CASSRSGRMRETQYF. The chain carries TRBV6-5 and TRBJ2-5; TRBD2 aligns across 10 bases. The germline CDR1 and CDR2 sequences are MNHEY and SVGAGI. The length of the CDR3 is 15 residues. Germline trimming cut 6 bases from V and 5 bases from J; bases unmatched to any gene: 9.

The V call is TRBV19, the J call TRBJ2-5, with 11 bases identical to TRBD2. Looked up from germline, CDR1 is LNHDA and CDR2 is SQIVND (reference sequence). The J segment lost 0 bases and the V segment lost 5 bases, leaving 11 bases of the junction unmatched. CDR3 size: 18 residues. CDR3 coding DNA: TGTGCCAGTAGTTCCCTCCATACTAGCGGGAGTCACCAAGAGACCCAGTACTTC. It is translated as CASSSLHTSGSHQETQYF.

V gene TRBV3-1 (or the pseudogene TRBV3-2) combines with J gene TRBJ1-2, with a weak D call TRBD1 (6 bases). CDR1 LGHDT and CDR2 YNNKEL come from the germline V gene (reference sequence). V dropped 1 base and J dropped 4 bases, with 13 bases sitting between them. The CDR3 length is 15 residues. CDR3 sequence: CASSQAGGQGYGYTF. The CDR3 nucleotides read TGTGCCAGCAGCCAAGCGGGGGGGCAAGGCTATGGCTACACCTTC.

This clone has a single count. CDR3 nucleotide sequence: TGTGCCAGCAGCTCGAGCGGGGCGGGAAGGAGTGAGCAGTTCTTC. Amino acids: CASSSSGAGRSEQFF. The chain carries TRBV7-3 and TRBJ2-1; 7 bases match TRBD2. This CDR3 comprises 15 residues. V lost 4 bases and J lost 9; bases outside the gene matches: 12. In germline, CDR1 is SGHTA, CDR2 FQGTGA.